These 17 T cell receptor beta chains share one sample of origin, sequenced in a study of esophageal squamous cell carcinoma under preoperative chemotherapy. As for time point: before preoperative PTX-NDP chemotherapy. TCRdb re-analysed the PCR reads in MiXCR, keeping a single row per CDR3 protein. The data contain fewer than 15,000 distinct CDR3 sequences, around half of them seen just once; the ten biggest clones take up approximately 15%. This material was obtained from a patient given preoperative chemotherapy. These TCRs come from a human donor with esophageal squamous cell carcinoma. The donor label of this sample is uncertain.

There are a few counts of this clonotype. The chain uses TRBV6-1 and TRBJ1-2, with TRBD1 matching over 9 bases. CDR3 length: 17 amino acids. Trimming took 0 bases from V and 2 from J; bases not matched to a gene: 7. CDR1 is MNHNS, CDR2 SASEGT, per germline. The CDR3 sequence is CASSEALGQGQNYGYTF. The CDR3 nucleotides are TGTGCCAGCAGTGAAGCGTTGGGACAGGGCCAAAACTATGGCTACACCTTC.

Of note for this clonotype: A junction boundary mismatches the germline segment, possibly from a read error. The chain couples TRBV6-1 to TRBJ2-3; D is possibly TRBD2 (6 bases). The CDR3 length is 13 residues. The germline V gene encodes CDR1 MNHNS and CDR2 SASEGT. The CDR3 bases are TGTGCCAGGAAGCGGCGGGGCACAGACACGCAGTATTTC. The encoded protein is CARKRRGTDTQYF.

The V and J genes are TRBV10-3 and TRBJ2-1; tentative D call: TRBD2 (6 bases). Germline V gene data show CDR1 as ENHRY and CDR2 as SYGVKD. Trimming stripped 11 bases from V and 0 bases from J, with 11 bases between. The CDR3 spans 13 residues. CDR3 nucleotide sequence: TGTGCCGTCCGGGACTTCTCCTACAATGAGCAGTTCTTC. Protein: CAVRDFSYNEQFF.

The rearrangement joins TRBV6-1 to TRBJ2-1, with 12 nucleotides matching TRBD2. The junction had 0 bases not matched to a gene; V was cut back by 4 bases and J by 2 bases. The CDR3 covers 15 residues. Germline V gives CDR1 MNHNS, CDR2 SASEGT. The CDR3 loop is CASSGLAGAYNEQFF. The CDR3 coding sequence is TGTGCCAGCAGTGGACTAGCGGGAGCCTACAATGAGCAGTTCTTC.

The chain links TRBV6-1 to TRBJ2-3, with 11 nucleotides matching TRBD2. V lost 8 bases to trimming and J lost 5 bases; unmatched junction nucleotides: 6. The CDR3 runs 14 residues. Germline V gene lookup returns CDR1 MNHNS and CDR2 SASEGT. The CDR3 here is CASHTSGGQDTQYF. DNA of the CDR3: TGTGCCAGCCACACTAGCGGGGGCCAAGATACGCAGTATTTT.

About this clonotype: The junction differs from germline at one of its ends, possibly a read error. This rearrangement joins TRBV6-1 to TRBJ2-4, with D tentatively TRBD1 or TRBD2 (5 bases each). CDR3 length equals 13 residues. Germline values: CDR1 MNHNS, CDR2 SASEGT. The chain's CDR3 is CARGEWAKDMQYF. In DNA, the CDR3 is TGTGCCAGGGGGGAGTGGGCCAAAGACATGCAGTACTTC.

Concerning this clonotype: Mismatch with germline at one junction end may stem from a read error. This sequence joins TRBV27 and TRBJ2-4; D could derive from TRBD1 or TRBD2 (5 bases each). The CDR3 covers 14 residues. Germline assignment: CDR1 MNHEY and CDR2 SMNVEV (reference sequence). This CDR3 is CGGTGLRAKNTQYF. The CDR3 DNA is TGCGGCGGCACGGGGCTGCGAGCCAAAAACACGCAGTACTTC.

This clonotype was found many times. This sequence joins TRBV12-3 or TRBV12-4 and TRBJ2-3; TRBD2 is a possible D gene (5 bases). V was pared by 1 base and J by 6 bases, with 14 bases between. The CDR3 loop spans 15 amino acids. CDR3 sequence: CASSLEAQRGDTQYF. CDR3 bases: TGTGCCAGCAGTTTAGAGGCTCAGAGAGGGGATACGCAGTATTTT.

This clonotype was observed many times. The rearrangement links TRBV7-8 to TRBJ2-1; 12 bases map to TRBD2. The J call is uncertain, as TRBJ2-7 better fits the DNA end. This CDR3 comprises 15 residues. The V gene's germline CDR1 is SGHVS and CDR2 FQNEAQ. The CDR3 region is CASSPSGRDPNEQYF. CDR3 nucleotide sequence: TGTGCCAGCAGCCCTAGCGGGAGGGACCCCAATGAGCAGTACTTC.

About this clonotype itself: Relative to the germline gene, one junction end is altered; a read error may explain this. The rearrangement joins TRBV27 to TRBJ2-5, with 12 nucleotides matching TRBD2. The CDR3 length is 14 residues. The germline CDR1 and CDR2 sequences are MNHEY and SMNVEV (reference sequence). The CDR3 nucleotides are TGTGCCAGCAGTCCCGCTCGGACTAGCGGGACTCTGCTCTTC. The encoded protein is CASSPARTSGTLLF.

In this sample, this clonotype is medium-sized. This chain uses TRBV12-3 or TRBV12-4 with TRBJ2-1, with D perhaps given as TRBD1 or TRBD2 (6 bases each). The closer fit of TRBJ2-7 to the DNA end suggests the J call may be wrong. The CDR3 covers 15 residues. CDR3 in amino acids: CASSYEGGFMGEQYF. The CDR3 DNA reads TGTGCCAGCAGTTACGAGGGGGGCTTTATGGGTGAGCAGTACTTC.

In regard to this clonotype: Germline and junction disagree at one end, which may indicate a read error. The DNA of the CDR3 is TGTGCCAGCCGCCCACCGGGGGGGAGAGCCAAAGATACGCAGTATTTC. This codes for CASRPPGGRAKDTQYF. This chain links TRBV7-2 with TRBJ2-3; 8 bases fit TRBD2. The CDR3 has 16 residues. Germline lookup yields CDR1 SGHTA and CDR2 FQGNSA.

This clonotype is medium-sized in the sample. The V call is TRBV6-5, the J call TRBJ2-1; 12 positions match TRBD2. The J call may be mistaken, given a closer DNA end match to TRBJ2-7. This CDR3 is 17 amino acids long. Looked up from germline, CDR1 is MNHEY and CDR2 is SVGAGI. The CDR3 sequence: CASSYSMLAGGPREQYF. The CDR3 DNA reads TGTGCCAGCAGTTACTCGATGCTAGCGGGAGGGCCCCGCGAGCAGTACTTC.

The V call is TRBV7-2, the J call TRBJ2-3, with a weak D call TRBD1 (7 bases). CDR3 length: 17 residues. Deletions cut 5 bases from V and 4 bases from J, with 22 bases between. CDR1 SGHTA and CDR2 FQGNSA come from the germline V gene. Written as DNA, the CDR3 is TGTGCCAGCAGCGGGTTAGGGGGCGGGATGCGATCAGATACGCAGTATTTT. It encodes CASSGLGGGMRSDTQYF.

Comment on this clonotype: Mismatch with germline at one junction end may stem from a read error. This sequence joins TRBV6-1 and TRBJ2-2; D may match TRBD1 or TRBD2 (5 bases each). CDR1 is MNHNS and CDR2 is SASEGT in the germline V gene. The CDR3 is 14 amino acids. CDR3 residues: CASREALGTGALYF. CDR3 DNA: TGTGCCAGCCGTGAAGCTTTGGGCACCGGGGCGCTGTATTTT.

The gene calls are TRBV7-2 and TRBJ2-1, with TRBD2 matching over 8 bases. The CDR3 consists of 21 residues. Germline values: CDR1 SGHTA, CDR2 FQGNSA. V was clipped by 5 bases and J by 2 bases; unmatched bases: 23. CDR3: CASSERSRPAGAAQTYNEQFF. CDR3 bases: TGTGCCAGCAGCGAACGCAGCCGACCAGCGGGAGCGGCCCAAACCTACAATGAGCAGTTCTTC.

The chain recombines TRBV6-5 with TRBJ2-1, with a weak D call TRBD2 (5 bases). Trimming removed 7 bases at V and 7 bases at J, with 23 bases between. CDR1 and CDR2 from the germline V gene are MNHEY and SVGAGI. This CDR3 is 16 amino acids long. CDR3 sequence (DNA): TGTGCCAGCATTAAAGGCGGCGGAGGTCCGGGGAATGAGCAGTTCTTC. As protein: CASIKGGGGPGNEQFF.